Listed here are 32 T cell receptor beta chains from one sample, sequenced in a study of regulatory T cells in long-lasting Graves disease. Arm-PCR of CDR3 regions and iRepertoire HTBI primers were used to build TCR beta libraries. TCRdb itself ran the multiplex PCR reads through MiXCR, one entry per CDR3 protein. Of under 450,000 distinct CDR3 sequences in the sample, 15% to 20% were seen once. Specified time point: newly diagnosed GD, antithyroid drugs for less than 3 months. Extracted RNA from PBMCs served as the source of the TCR library. The data also belong to a second study, concerning T cells in Graves' hyperthyroidism and ophthalmopathy.

The sequencing used peripheral blood mononuclear cells (PBMCs), collected at new diagnosis, from a patient treated with antithyroid drugs. Every receptor here comes from a woman aged 18-29 years with Graves disease.

The CDR3 DNA is TGTGCCAGCAGCTTGGATTGGTTGGGGGAAAAACTGTTTTTT. As protein: CASSLDWLGEKLFF. V is TRBV5-5 and J is TRBJ1-4; D gene unclear. This CDR3 is 14 amino acids long. Germline lookup yields CDR1 SGHKS and CDR2 YYEKEE (reference sequence). Between the trimmed V and J ends, which lost 0 bases and 8 bases, there was a span of 11 bases.

This clonotype was seen a few times. The V call is TRBV29-1, the J call TRBJ1-6; perhaps TRBD1 as D (5 bases). CDR1 is SQVTM, CDR2 ANQGSEA, per germline. This CDR3 is built from 13 residues. The ends were cut back, 6 bases at V and 7 bases at J, with 13 bases in the middle. The CDR3 here is CSVSGTANSPLHF. The CDR3 nucleotides are TGCAGCGTGTCCGGGACGGCAAATTCACCCCTCCACTTT.

Worth noting for this clonotype: At one boundary the junction diverges from the germline segment, which might be a read error. The chain uses TRBV6-1 and TRBJ2-3; perhaps TRBD2 as D (5 bases). Matching the DNA end better, TRBJ2-5 makes the J call doubtful. The CDR3 has 13 residues. CDR1 and CDR2 (germline): MNHNS, SASEGT. The DNA for the CDR3 is TGTGCCTGCAGTCCCGCTGGCGGGGAGACCCAGTACTTC. This encodes CACSPAGGETQYF.

This clonotype was seen more than once but under ten times. This chain uses TRBV6-1 with TRBJ1-2; TRBD1 might be the D (6 bases). The CDR3 covers 13 residues. Germline V gene sequence: CDR1 MNHNS, CDR2 SASEGT. The germline V and J ends were trimmed by 3 bases and 8 bases, with 13 bases remaining between them. Here the CDR3 reads CASSEGARWGYTF. In DNA, the CDR3 is TGTGCCAGCAGTGAGGGGGCCCGCTGGGGCTACACCTTC.

This clonotype was observed a few times. This sequence joins TRBV5-1 and TRBJ1-6, with D perhaps matching TRBD1 (5 bases). Trimming shortened V by 5 bases and J by 3 bases, and 15 bases separated the two germline ends. The length of the CDR3 is 16 residues. Per the germline V gene, CDR1 is SGHRS and CDR2 is YFSETQ. The CDR3 DNA is TGCGCCAGCAGTCACCGGGACGGGCACTATAATTCACCCCTCCACTTT. It translates to CASSHRDGHYNSPLHF.

Of note for this clonotype: Sequence at one end of the junction differs from germline and may be a read error. This chain links TRBV30 with TRBJ2-6; D might be TRBD2 (7 bases). CDR1 is GTSNPN and CDR2 is SVGIG in the germline V gene (reference sequence). This CDR3 comprises 16 residues. Written as DNA, the CDR3 is TGTGCCTGGCTCCGGGGGGCGAGCTCTGGGGCCAACGCCCTGACTTTC. Its translation: CAWLRGASSGANALTF.

This clonotype was seen ten or more times. The chain uses TRBV4-2 and TRBJ2-5; 11 nucleotides agree with TRBD2. Germline V gives CDR1 LGHNA, CDR2 YNFKEQ. The CDR3 runs to 15 residues. Trimming took 0 bases from V and 5 from J; bases not matched to a gene: 2. The CDR3 DNA is TGTGCCAGCAGCCAAGAACTAGCGGGGGATGAGACCCAGTACTTC. It yields the protein CASSQELAGDETQYF.

This clonotype was seen ten or more times. The CDR3 DNA reads as TGTGCCACCAGCAGGGATCGACAGGGGGCTAGCAATCAGCCCCAGCATTTT. Protein: CATSRDRQGASNQPQHF. The gene calls are TRBV15 and TRBJ1-5, with TRBD1 matching 10 bases. The germline gives CDR1 LNHNV, CDR2 YYDKDF (reference sequence). The CDR3 length is 17 residues. Trimming at V came to 3 bases and at J to 0 bases, leaving 5 bases not matched to a gene. Combining the CDR3 with reference TRBV15 and TRBJ1-5 gives the whole variable domain DAMVIQNPRYQVTQFGKPVTLSCSQTLNHNVMYWYQQKSSQAPKLLFHYYDKDFNNEADTPDNFQSRRPNTSFCFLDIRSPGLGDTAMYLCATSRDRQGASNQPQHFGDGTRLSIL.

This clonotype was picked up many times. This sequence joins TRBV27 and TRBJ2-7; D remains unclear. CDR1 is MNHEY and CDR2 is SMNVEV in the germline V gene (reference sequence). V lost 3 bases and J lost 4, with 7 bases in between. The length of the CDR3 is 12 residues. The CDR3 nucleotides read TGTGCCAGCAGTTTCCTAGGGTACGAGCAGTACTTC. This codes for CASSFLGYEQYF.

This clonotype was seen many times. The chain recombines TRBV28 with TRBJ1-4; tentatively, D is TRBD1 (5 bases). The CDR3 runs 14 residues. CDR1 and CDR2 (germline): MDHEN, SYDVKM. Trimming shortened V by 3 bases and J by 4 bases, and 9 bases separated the two germline ends. The CDR3: CASSFGTDNEKLFF. The CDR3 nucleotides read TGTGCCAGCAGTTTCGGGACGGATAATGAAAAACTGTTTTTT.

In this sample, this clonotype turned up a few times. The genes are TRBV7-9 and TRBJ2-5; 10 nucleotides match TRBD2. The CDR3 loop spans 16 amino acids. The V and J ends lost 6 bases and 2 bases, in that order; junction bases with no gene match: 9. From germline, CDR1 is SEHNR and CDR2 FQNEAQ (reference sequence). This chain's CDR3 is CASRNPSGGAQETQYF. In DNA, the CDR3 is TGTGCCAGCAGAAACCCTAGCGGGGGAGCTCAAGAGACCCAGTACTTC.

This clonotype was seen many times. This rearrangement joins TRBV6-9 to TRBJ2-7, with D uncertain. Trimming shortened V by 3 bases and J by 5 bases, and 11 bases separated the two germline ends. CDR3 length: 13 residues. CDR1 is MNHGY, CDR2 SVAAGI, per germline. This CDR3 is CASSYESYHEQYF. In DNA form, the CDR3 reads TGTGCCAGCAGTTACGAGAGTTACCACGAGCAGTACTTC.

This clonotype has ten or more counts. V is TRBV20-1 and J is TRBJ2-1, with a tentative D call TRBD1 (6 bases). Looked up from germline, CDR1 is DFQATT and CDR2 is SNEGSKA (reference sequence). V shed 0 bases and J shed 10 bases, with 22 bases lying between them. The CDR3 runs 16 residues. CDR3 region: CSARDKKGQWFEEQFF. The DNA for the CDR3 is TGCAGTGCTAGAGATAAAAAAGGACAGTGGTTCGAGGAGCAGTTCTTC.

This clonotype came up many times. The chain joins TRBV3-1 to TRBJ1-2; D may be TRBD1 (5 bases). This CDR3 comprises 16 residues. Germline V CDR1 and CDR2: LGHDT, YNNKEL (reference sequence). The ends were cut back, 4 bases at V and 4 bases at J, with 19 bases in the middle. CDR3 nucleotides: TGTGCCAGCAGCCTTCTCAGGGCGAGCCTTCTCTATGGCTACACCTTC. Amino acid sequence: CASSLLRASLLYGYTF.

This chain uses TRBV15 with TRBJ2-7; D unclear. The V and J ends lost 0 bases and 4 bases respectively, with 13 bases between them. CDR1 is LNHNV and CDR2 is YYDKDF in the germline V gene (reference sequence). CDR3 length: 15 residues. CDR3 region: CATSRESGRGYEQYF. The CDR3, as DNA: TGTGCCACCAGCAGAGAGTCCGGCAGAGGTTACGAGCAGTACTTC.

Only a few counts were recorded for this clonotype. The chain carries TRBV29-1 and TRBJ2-7, with D uncertain. CDR1 and CDR2 from the germline V gene are SQVTM and ANQGSEA. The CDR3 runs to 11 residues. Between the trimmed V and J ends, which lost 4 bases and 3 bases, there was a span of 7 bases. The CDR3 is CSVGHNYEQYF. CDR3 coding DNA: TGCAGCGTTGGCCATAACTACGAGCAGTACTTC.

This clonotype has at least ten counts. The chain employs TRBV20-1 and TRBJ2-3; D might be TRBD1 (6 bases). V dropped 5 bases and J dropped 7 bases, with 10 bases sitting between them. This CDR3 has 11 amino acids. The germline gives CDR1 DFQATT, CDR2 SNEGSKA (reference sequence). The CDR3 is CSAPTGNTQYF. CDR3 nucleotides: TGCAGTGCTCCGACAGGCAATACGCAGTATTTT.

In its sample, this clonotype was seen many times. V and J are TRBV18 and TRBJ1-1; D is unclear. The CDR3 loop spans 14 amino acids. Germline CDR1 is KGHSH and CDR2 is LQKENI. With 1 base removed from V and 7 bases from J, the gap between germline ends came to 13 bases. In nucleotides, the CDR3 is TGTGCCAGCTCACCACGTTCGGGTCAAATTGAAGCTTTCTTT. Translation gives CASSPRSGQIEAFF. Drawing the rest from reference TRBV18 and TRBJ1-1, the complete variable domain is NAGVMQNPRHLVRRRGQEARLRCSPMKGHSHVYWYRQLPEEGLKFMVYLQKENIIDESGMPKERFSAEFPKEGPSILRIQQVVRGDSAAYFCASSPRSGQIEAFFGQGTRLTVV.

The sample holds many counts of this clonotype. J is TRBJ1-2 and V is TRBV18; no reliable D call. V gave up 3 bases and J gave up 4 bases, with 12 bases separating them. Germline V gene data show CDR1 as KGHSH and CDR2 as LQKENI. This CDR3 spans 14 amino acids. CDR3 region: CASSPPDPFYGYTF. Written as DNA, the CDR3 is TGTGCCAGCTCACCGCCGGATCCCTTCTATGGCTACACCTTC.

This clonotype was seen many times. This sequence joins TRBV3-1 and TRBJ1-4; no firm D call. The germline gives CDR1 LGHDT, CDR2 YNNKEL (reference sequence). The CDR3 contains 12 residues. Trimming pared 1 base from V and 13 bases from J, leaving 10 bases between. CDR3 loop: CASSQGAHRLFF. Written as DNA, the CDR3 is TGTGCCAGCAGCCAAGGGGCACATCGACTGTTTTTT.

This clonotype has just a few counts. The V gene is TRBV2, the J gene TRBJ2-3, with 7 bases lining up with TRBD2. This CDR3 has 16 amino acids. The V gene's germline CDR1 is SNHLY and CDR2 FYNNEI. With 4 bases clipped from V and 2 bases from J, the junction kept 9 bases outside the gene matches. CDR3 in amino acids: CASSVQPAGSTDTQYF. As DNA, the CDR3 is TGTGCCAGCAGTGTCCAACCAGCGGGGTCCACAGATACGCAGTATTTT.

This clonotype was counted between two and nine times. The J gene is TRBJ1-2, the V gene TRBV6-1, with TRBD1 as a possible D gene (5 bases). V lost 10 bases and J 8 bases, leaving 17 bases between the germline ends. Germline V gene data show CDR1 as MNHNS and CDR2 as SASEGT. The CDR3 runs to 12 residues. The CDR3 reads CATLAGRGGYTF. DNA of the CDR3: TGTGCCACCCTCGCAGGGCGGGGGGGCTACACCTTC.

With regard to this clonotype: Relative to the germline gene, one junction end is altered; a read error may explain this. The chain employs TRBV6-2 or TRBV6-3 and TRBJ2-3, with D perhaps matching TRBD2 (6 bases). CDR1 is MNHEY and CDR2 is SVGEGT in the germline V gene. This CDR3 is built from 15 residues. The CDR3 reads CVSSDAASGTDTQYF. The CDR3 DNA follows: TGTGTCAGCAGTGACGCGGCTAGCGGCACAGATACGCAGTATTTT.

The genes are TRBV11-2 and TRBJ2-7; 11 nucleotides match TRBD2. J lost 7 bases, V lost 2 bases, and 13 bases had no gene match. This CDR3 has 17 residues. From germline, CDR1 is SGHAT and CDR2 FQNNGV. The CDR3 spells CASSLLGIAGGQGEQYF. DNA for the CDR3: TGTGCCAGCAGCTTACTAGGAATAGCGGGAGGGCAAGGGGAGCAGTACTTC.

The chain joins TRBV6-1 to TRBJ2-7; tentatively, D is TRBD2 (5 bases). The CDR3 spans 12 residues. V was trimmed by 8 bases and J by 1 base, leaving 9 bases between them. The germline V gene has CDR1 MNHNS and CDR2 SASEGT. The CDR3 nucleotides are TGTGCCAGCGGGAGTGAGTCCTACGAGCAGTACTTC. Protein product: CASGSESYEQYF.

This clonotype occurred many times. The J gene is TRBJ1-1, the V gene TRBV3-1; D not certain. Looked up from germline, CDR1 is LGHDT and CDR2 is YNNKEL (reference sequence). The CDR3 is 14 amino acids. Between the trimmed V and J ends, which lost 6 bases and 1 base, there was a span of 12 bases. CDR3 in DNA: TGTGCCAGCAGGGGCGACGACGGGAACACTGAAGCTTTCTTT. Its translation: CASRGDDGNTEAFF.

This CDR3 reads CASRLRGYEQYF. Here the CDR3 DNA reads TGTGCCAGCAGACTAAGAGGGTACGAGCAGTACTTC. The chain joins TRBV12-3 or TRBV12-4 to TRBJ2-7, with D possibly TRBD2 on 5 matching bases. The V gene lost 6 bases and the J gene lost 4 bases, with 10 bases spanning the gap. The CDR3 covers 12 residues.

This clonotype appeared many times. The chain recombines TRBV20-1 with TRBJ2-4, with D perhaps matching TRBD2 (6 bases). The V end was cut by 0 bases, the J end by 3 bases, with 18 bases between. Looked up from germline, CDR1 is DFQATT and CDR2 is SNEGSKA (reference sequence). The CDR3 sequence is 17 residues long. CDR3 loop: CSAREGGGSGGKNIQYF. DNA of the CDR3: TGCAGTGCTAGAGAGGGAGGAGGGTCCGGGGGCAAAAACATTCAGTACTTC.

This clonotype was observed many times. The chain joins TRBV30 to TRBJ1-1, with D unclear. CDR1 is GTSNPN and CDR2 is SVGIG in the germline V gene (reference sequence). This CDR3 has 11 residues. Deletions cut 3 bases from V and 8 bases from J, with 10 bases between. The chain's CDR3 is CAWSPKMEAFF. The CDR3, as DNA: TGTGCCTGGAGCCCAAAGATGGAAGCTTTCTTT.

The chain employs TRBV4-2 and TRBJ2-3, with D uncertain. Trimming shortened V by 2 bases and J by 1 base, and 19 bases separated the two germline ends. The V gene's germline CDR1 is LGHNA and CDR2 YNFKEQ. This CDR3 is 18 amino acids long. Here the CDR3 DNA reads TGTGCCAGCAGCCAACGTCGTCCGGGCTCGTTAGGCACAGATACGCAGTATTTT. Encoded protein: CASSQRRPGSLGTDTQYF.

This clonotype was counted a few times. The V and J genes are TRBV7-9 and TRBJ2-1, with TRBD2 as a possible D gene (5 bases). The CDR3 is 15 residues long. Per the germline V gene, CDR1 is SEHNR and CDR2 is FQNEAQ (reference sequence). V was clipped by 1 base and J by 4 bases, with 11 bases between them. The CDR3: CASSLVVSEYNEQFF. The DNA for the CDR3 is TGTGCCAGCAGCTTAGTGGTTAGCGAGTACAATGAGCAGTTCTTC.

Concerning this clonotype itself: A much larger clonotype is one base distant, so this may be a read error. This chain's CDR3 is CAGSLRGTSAYNEQFF. CDR3 DNA sequence: TGTGCCGGCAGCTTACGCGGGACTAGCGCGTACAATGAGCAGTTCTTC. The chain employs TRBV7-6 and TRBJ2-1; TRBD2 matches at 10 bases. This CDR3 has 16 amino acids. The germline V gene has CDR1 SGHVS and CDR2 FNYEAQ.